This T cell receptor (beta chain) was profiled in a study of blood T cell repertoires in COVID-19. TCRdb's copy holds only in-frame clones and misses some; the assay was immunoSEQ multiplex PCR. The sample has approximately 230,000 clones; roughly 90% are singletons. The CDR3 loop spans 13 amino acids. Trimming at V came to 6 bases and at J to 3 bases, leaving 4 bases not matched to a gene. The germline CDR1 and CDR2 sequences are ENHRY and SYGVKD. The chain links TRBV10-3 to TRBJ2-7; TRBD1 agrees at 8 bases. Sequenced: peripheral blood. The sequence was collected from a young man who had recovered from COVID-19. CDR3 amino acids: CAIRGGQGYEQYF. CDR3 DNA: TGTGCCATCAGGGGCGGACAGGGCTACGAGCAGTACTTC.